These T cell receptor beta chains were read from a single sample in a study of T cells in Graves' hyperthyroidism and ophthalmopathy. TCRdb passed the multiplex PCR reads through MiXCR, listing each CDR3 protein once. The sample carries around 340,000 distinct CDR3 sequences, 18% recorded once. Sequencing was carried out using blood. These receptors were collected from a woman aged 45-65 years with Graves' hyperthyroidism. The CDR3 runs from the conserved cysteine through the conserved F or W. The D gene is left open where the match is weak.

>.|TRBV6-5
CASSYSDRFNEQFF
>.|TRBV19
CASMGDGELFF
>TRBD2|TRBV18
CASSPDLAGGYNEQFF
>.|TRBV3-1
CASSPRQKGTEAFF
>.|TRBV6-1
CASSQSPNEKLFF
>TRBD1|TRBV10-3
CAISSGTAAKPYGYTF
>.|TRBV5-1
CASSLGNEKLFF
>TRBD1|TRBV7-9
CASSDSEDGQGGNEKLFF
>TRBD1|TRBV3-1
CASSGTGDFDSALHF
>.|TRBV28
CAGNDDGVDEKLFF
>.|TRBV7-3
CASSLTGGYNEQFF
>.|TRBV10-2
CASNTPGGTGELFF
>.|TRBV5-1
CASTYGGGNRDRRNTEAFF
>.|TRBV18
CASSPSGIGTQYF
>.|TRBV3-1
CASSARTAPFTSYNEQFF
>.|TRBV2
CASSETTHLQGLTKNIQYF
>.|TRBV29-1
CSVGHREYNEQFF
>TRBD2|TRBV29-1
CSAGLAGVETQYF
>.|TRBV10-3
CAISSGQMNTEAFF
>TRBD1|TRBV27
CASSFRGLETQYF
>TRBD2|TRBV7-2
CASRLTSDHEQYF
>TRBD1|TRBV6-2/TRBV6-3
CASTLIGQVSQYF
>.|TRBV6-1
CASAGGWVQPQHF
>TRBD1|TRBV27
CASGDRANTGELFF
>TRBD1|TRBV11-2
CASSLGLGQPAFF
>.|TRBV5-1
CASSLGQGYDTEAFF
>.|TRBV19
CASGGGPRKVHQPQHF
>TRBD1|TRBV10-3
CASSAQDRGGTGELFF
>.|TRBV2
CASKGGATQYF